A selection of T cell receptor beta chains follows, all from one sample in a study of response to subunit inactivated influenza vaccine. TCRdb called the RT-PCR reads again in MiXCR, with one record for every CDR3 protein. The sample shows about 570,000 distinct CDR3 sequences, about 11% of them seen only once. The same specimen was also included in a second study, on T cells expressing NK-cell markers.

The specimen was PBMCs from blood, collected on the day of vaccination. These receptors were collected from a man over 45 who received an inactivated influenza vaccine. The CDR3 runs from the conserved cysteine through the conserved F or W. A D gene is named only where the DNA matches it firmly. Where a row states a size, it is once, few, many or the class of an expanded clone; other rows omit it.

D gene,J gene,clone size,V gene,CDR3 protein,CDR3 DNA
NA,TRBJ2-7,NA,TRBV27,CASSLQGTANEQYF,TGTGCCAGCAGTTTACAGGGGACTGCCAACGAGCAGTACTTC
NA,TRBJ2-7,NA,TRBV6-2/TRBV6-3,CASSLAMGPLIYEQYF,TGTGCCAGCAGTTTAGCTATGGGACCGCTAATCTACGAGCAGTACTTC
TRBD1,TRBJ2-5,NA,TRBV28,CASSQGTGGETQYF,TGTGCCAGCAGCCAAGGGACAGGGGGAGAGACCCAGTACTTC
TRBD1,TRBJ2-2,NA,TRBV20-1,CSARGQGRNTGELFF,TGCAGTGCTAGGGGACAGGGGAGAAACACCGGGGAGCTGTTTTTT
TRBD2,TRBJ2-3,NA,TRBV24-1,CATAPREGRADMQYF,TGTGCCACCGCCCCGCGGGAGGGCCGGGCAGATATGCAGTATTTT
NA,TRBJ2-7,NA,TRBV5-1,CASSLVGQGSGEQYF,TGCGCCAGCAGCTTGGTGGGGCAGGGGTCGGGAGAGCAGTACTTC
NA,TRBJ1-1,many,TRBV20-1,CSASLGELAEAFF,TGCAGTGCTAGTTTGGGGGAATTGGCTGAAGCTTTCTTT
TRBD2,TRBJ2-7,NA,TRBV4-2,CASSLVASGDHTEQYF,TGTGCCAGCAGCCTGGTGGCTAGCGGGGATCATACGGAGCAGTACTTC
NA,TRBJ1-5,many,TRBV12-3/TRBV12-4,CASSYDSNQPQHF,TGTGCCAGCAGTTATGACAGCAATCAGCCCCAGCATTTT
NA,TRBJ2-4,few,TRBV5-1,CASSLGHGSGEEYF,TGCGCCAGCAGCTTGGGCCACGGGTCGGGAGAGGAGTACTTC
NA,TRBJ1-6,many,TRBV27,CASSLVGRSTYNSPLHF,TGTGCCAGCAGTTTAGTAGGGCGTAGCACCTATAATTCACCCCTCCACTTT
NA,TRBJ2-1,NA,TRBV7-8,CASSPRRVGNEQFF,TGTGCCAGCAGCCCCCGCCGGGTAGGCAATGAGCAGTTCTTC
TRBD2,TRBJ2-5,NA,TRBV5-1,CASSVGTSGSVQETQYF,TGCGCCAGCAGCGTCGGGACTAGCGGGAGTGTCCAAGAGACCCAGTACTTC
NA,TRBJ1-2,many,TRBV5-1,CASSLRVGNYGYTF,TGCGCCAGCAGCTTGCGGGTAGGCAACTATGGCTACACCTTC
NA,TRBJ1-1,many,TRBV4-1,CASSRVGVNTEAFF,TGCGCCAGCAGCCGGGTAGGGGTGAACACTGAAGCTTTCTTT
TRBD1,TRBJ2-6,few,TRBV6-1,CASSNGQGRSGANVLTF,TGTGCCAGCAGTAATGGACAGGGGCGCTCTGGGGCCAACGTCCTGACTTTC
NA,TRBJ2-7,NA,TRBV20-1,CSARGFGDFNYEQYF,TGCAGTGCTAGAGGGTTTGGGGACTTCAACTACGAGCAGTACTTC
NA,TRBJ2-7,few,TRBV20-1,CSARGHTTRYEQYF,TGCAGTGCCAGGGGACACACCACGCGCTACGAGCAGTACTTC
NA,TRBJ1-4,few,TRBV4-1,CASSHSPTWNEKLFF,TGCGCCAGCAGCCACTCCCCGACCTGGAATGAAAAACTGTTTTTT
NA,TRBJ2-7,many,TRBV27,CASSVDGISYEQYF,TGTGCCAGCAGTGTGGACGGAATCTCCTACGAGCAGTACTTC
TRBD2,TRBJ2-3,NA,TRBV5-1,CASSLGTSGRLGTDTQYF,TGCGCCAGCAGCTTGGGGACTAGCGGGAGGTTGGGCACAGATACGCAGTATTTT
NA,TRBJ1-5,many,TRBV7-8,CASSLGEIFSNQPQHF,TGTGCCAGCAGCTTAGGGGAGATATTTAGCAATCAGCCCCAGCATTTT